Described below is a single TCR beta chain sequence and its context. The sample belongs to a study of cytomegalovirus exposure and HLA in healthy donors. Study summary: Assignment to the Caucasian-associated ancestry cluster applied to around 80% of the approximately 390 genotyped donors.

The PCR contained 60 Vbeta and 13 Jbeta primers. Per the authors' pipeline: Counted up in a later analysis, unique TCR beta chains came to roughly 80 million, with 9.5 million to 13 million shared. The assay was immunoSEQ multiplex PCR, and TCRdb's table has in-frame clones only and misses some. Clone size and V and J calls were adopted from that table, with D and trimming inferred from the DNA. The sample has roughly 110,000 clones; around two thirds are singletons. The CDR3 runs 15 residues. The J segment lost 8 bases and the V segment lost 6 bases, leaving 13 bases of the junction unmatched. Germline V CDR1 and CDR2: MNHEY, SVGAGI.

The chain has TRBV6-5 and TRBJ2-1, with 7 bases that match TRBD2. This sequence originates from a human donor in good health. Sequenced input: PBMCs. The CDR3 region has the DNA TGTGCCAGCAGCCCAACGCGCGGGAGTATGTATGAGCAGTTCTTC. Its protein product is CASSPTRGSMYEQFF.